The 21 T cell receptor beta chains in this list originate from one sample, sequenced in a study of shared clonotypes between healthy human individuals. Assay used: immunoSEQ multiplex PCR; TCRdb lists only in-frame clones, some missing. The data hold 470,000 or so clones, with roughly 80% observed a single time. The specimen was PBMCs. These receptors all stem from a woman in her forties in good health. Some clones in this sample may be carry-over from other donors' samples.

The genes are TRBV15 and TRBJ2-7, with 8 bases identical to TRBD1. CDR3 length: 17 amino acids. The germline V gene encodes CDR1 LNHNV and CDR2 YYDKDF (reference sequence). V lost 0 bases, J lost 2 bases, and 9 bases stayed unmatched. The CDR3 region is CATSRDVGTGFTYEQYF. Here the CDR3 DNA reads TGTGCCACCAGCAGAGACGTCGGGACAGGCTTTACCTACGAGCAGTACTTC.

This rearrangement joins TRBV6-1 to TRBJ2-7; TRBD2 aligns across 7 bases. The ends lost 2 bases at V and 2 bases at J; junction bases unmatched: 6. CDR1 and CDR2 (germline): MNHNS, SASEGT. The CDR3 is 15 amino acids. The CDR3 reads CASSESASGAYEQYF. The DNA for the CDR3 is TGTGCCAGCAGTGAATCGGCTAGCGGAGCCTACGAGCAGTACTTC.

The J gene is TRBJ2-1, the V gene TRBV4-3; D possibly corresponds to TRBD2 (6 bases). Germline CDR1 is LGHNA and CDR2 is YSLEER. V gave up 3 bases and J gave up 2 bases, with 17 bases separating them. The CDR3 consists of 17 residues. CDR3 residues: CASSHSLLEGPYNEQFF. CDR3 nucleotides: TGCGCCAGCAGCCACTCTCTGCTGGAGGGCCCCTACAATGAGCAGTTCTTC.

This chain uses TRBV5-6 with TRBJ1-2, with a weak D call TRBD1 (6 bases). Trimming pared 0 bases from V and 4 bases from J, leaving 13 bases between. The CDR3 runs to 15 residues. In germline, CDR1 is SGHDT, CDR2 YYEEEE. This chain's CDR3 is CASSLGQVHIYGYTF. CDR3 DNA sequence: TGTGCCAGCAGCTTGGGACAGGTACACATCTATGGCTACACCTTC.

On this clone itself: Different DNA sequences within this sample yield the same CDR3. The chain links TRBV28 to TRBJ2-7, with 9 bases identical to TRBD2. V trimming: 6 bases; J trimming: 1 base; junction bases outside the gene matches: 7. The CDR3 extends over 15 amino acids. Per the germline V gene, CDR1 is MDHEN and CDR2 is SYDVKM. The CDR3 loop reads CASSRPGLASYEQYF. The CDR3 DNA is TGTGCCAGCAGCCGACCGGGACTAGCATCCTACGAGCAGTACTTC.

The V and J genes are TRBV10-3 and TRBJ2-1, with 11 bases lining up with TRBD2. J was trimmed by 0 bases and V by 0 bases; bases with no gene match: 4. The CDR3 spans 18 residues. Germline V gene data show CDR1 as ENHRY and CDR2 as SYGVKD. CDR3 DNA sequence: TGTGCCATCAGTGAGTCCGTTCTAGCGGGGGGCTCCTACAATGAGCAGTTCTTC. This codes for CAISESVLAGGSYNEQFF.

Here the CDR3 reads CASSLAETSGTTGELFF. CDR3 DNA sequence: TGTGCCAGCAGCTTAGCAGAAACTAGCGGGACGACCGGGGAGCTGTTTTTT. This chain joins TRBV13 and TRBJ2-2; 10 nucleotides line up with TRBD2. The CDR3 runs 17 residues. The V gene's germline CDR1 is PRHDT and CDR2 FYEKMQ (reference sequence). The J segment lost 5 bases and the V segment lost 1 base, leaving 7 bases of the junction unmatched.

The gene calls are TRBV30 and TRBJ2-2, with 11 bases fitting TRBD2. Germline lookup yields CDR1 GTSNPN and CDR2 SVGIG (reference sequence). V lost 6 bases to trimming and J lost 3 bases; unmatched junction nucleotides: 6. The CDR3 spans 15 residues. For the CDR3, the DNA is TGTGCCTGTAATAGCGGGAGGGCCTACACCGGGGAGCTGTTTTTT. Protein sequence: CACNSGRAYTGELFF.

This clone was recorded many times. V and J are TRBV5-5 and TRBJ2-2; D not resolved. Germline V gene sequence: CDR1 SGHKS, CDR2 YYEKEE (reference sequence). V was shortened by 2 bases and J by 4 bases, with 15 bases between the two germline ends. This CDR3 spans 16 amino acids. The CDR3: CASSFSGTKGTGELFF. The CDR3 DNA reads TGTGCCAGCAGCTTCTCGGGCACGAAGGGCACCGGGGAGCTGTTTTTT.

This clone was found a few times. The rearrangement uses TRBV5-5 and TRBJ2-7; tentative D call: TRBD2 (6 bases). V dropped 0 bases and J dropped 6 bases, with 10 bases sitting between them. The CDR3 has 13 residues. Germline lookup yields CDR1 SGHKS and CDR2 YYEKEE (reference sequence). DNA for the CDR3: TGTGCCAGCAGCTTGGTTGCGGGGCTCGAGCAGTACTTC. Its translation is CASSLVAGLEQYF.

This clone was detected once. This chain connects TRBV5-3 to TRBJ2-1; D is perhaps TRBD2 (6 bases). Being an ORF, TRBV5-3 has a function that is uncertain. Trimming pared 1 base from V and 10 bases from J, leaving 27 bases between. CDR3 size: 18 residues. In DNA form, the CDR3 reads TGTGCCAGAAGCTTGCCTAGCGAGATCCGGAGAGGCTGTCGAGAGCAGTTCTTC. Translation: CARSLPSEIRRGCREQFF.

The chain is built from TRBV19 and TRBJ1-1; D not resolved. With 2 bases removed from V and 2 bases from J, the gap between germline ends came to 6 bases. The CDR3 totals 13 residues. The germline V gene encodes CDR1 LNHDA and CDR2 SQIVND (reference sequence). CDR3 region: CASSIWLNTEAFF. CDR3 DNA: TGTGCCAGTAGTATATGGCTAAACACTGAAGCTTTCTTT.

In this sample, this clone turned up a few times. CDR3 loop: CSVEATQGYEQYF. CDR3 bases: TGCAGCGTTGAAGCGACTCAGGGCTACGAGCAGTACTTC. V is TRBV29-1 and J is TRBJ2-7, with D tentatively TRBD1 (5 bases). The CDR3 has 13 residues. Germline V lookup: CDR1 SQVTM, CDR2 ANQGSEA. V lost 1 base and J lost 3, with 10 bases in between.

The genes are TRBV10-3 and TRBJ1-2, with TRBD1 matching 8 bases. Germline CDR1 ENHRY, CDR2 SYGVKD. The J segment lost 1 base and the V segment lost 8 bases, leaving 12 bases of the junction unmatched. This CDR3 has 16 amino acids. The CDR3 coding sequence is TGTGCCATCCAGGGGGCGGGAGAGGGAGTTAACTATGGCTACACCTTC. Translation gives CAIQGAGEGVNYGYTF.

V and J are TRBV6-4 and TRBJ2-1, with D perhaps matching TRBD2 (5 bases). Germline-derived CDR1 and CDR2 are MRHNA and SNTAGT. The CDR3 consists of 15 residues. V dropped 5 bases and J dropped 6 bases, with 17 bases sitting between them. CDR3 residues: CASSTRSGDFNEQFF. The DNA for the CDR3 is TGTGCCAGCAGTACCCGATCCGGGGATTTCAATGAGCAGTTCTTC.

CDR3 sequence reads: CASSLDQGGPYNEQFF. The CDR3 DNA follows: TGTGCCAGCAGCTTAGATCAGGGAGGCCCTTACAATGAGCAGTTCTTC. The rearrangement links TRBV7-9 to TRBJ2-1, with D possibly matching TRBD2 (6 bases). The CDR3 is 16 amino acids. V shed 1 base and J shed 4 bases, with 14 bases lying between them. The V gene's germline CDR1 is SEHNR and CDR2 FQNEAQ (reference sequence).

The table lists this clone with a few counts. This specimen includes other DNA sequences encoding the same CDR3. The chain recombines TRBV5-1 with TRBJ2-7, with 7 bases aligning to TRBD1. Germline CDR1 reads SGHRS; CDR2 reads YFSETQ. V trimming: 0 bases; J trimming: 4 bases; junction bases outside the gene matches: 4. The CDR3 spans 14 residues. The CDR3 bases are TGCGCCAGCAGCTTGGCAGGCAGGGGGTACGAGCAGTACTTC. This codes for CASSLAGRGYEQYF.

The rearrangement joins TRBV20-1 to TRBJ1-1; the D gene is possibly TRBD1 (5 bases). CDR1 is DFQATT and CDR2 is SNEGSKA in the germline V gene (reference sequence). This CDR3 has 11 residues. With 5 bases removed from V and 7 bases from J, the gap between germline ends came to 11 bases. The CDR3 nucleotides are TGCAGTGCTTCCTCAGGGTATGAAGCTTTCTTT. As protein: CSASSGYEAFF.

V usage is TRBV5-4 and J usage is TRBJ2-6; 11 bases align to TRBD2. After removal of 2 bases from V and 2 bases from J, the junction contained 0 bases not matched to a gene. Germline V gene lookup returns CDR1 SGHNT and CDR2 YYREEE (reference sequence). This CDR3 contains 16 residues. Here the CDR3 reads CASSFSGGAGANVLTF. The DNA for the CDR3 is TGTGCCAGCAGCTTTAGCGGGGGGGCTGGGGCCAACGTCCTGACTTTC.

Of note for this clone: A read error is likely here: a far larger clone is one base away. The J gene is TRBJ2-5, the V gene TRBV6-5, with 10 bases matching TRBD2. Germline CDR1 and CDR2: MNHEY and SVGAGI. The CDR3 loop spans 15 amino acids. V lost 3 bases and J lost 8; bases outside the gene matches: 9. CDR3 sequence (DNA): TGTGCCAGCAGTTATTCTAGCGGGAGCGGGGATACCCAGTACTTC. It is translated as CASSYSSGSGDTQYF.

About this clone: The junction differs from germline at one of its ends, possibly a read error. The sample carries other DNA sequences with the same CDR3. The chain combines TRBV28 with TRBJ2-5; TRBD1 aligns across 8 bases. Germline values: CDR1 MDHEN, CDR2 SYDVKM. The CDR3 length is 18 residues. CDR3 in DNA: TGTGCAAGCAGTTCACTTCGAACTCGGCAGGACAACAGGGGGGCCCAGTACTTC. Translation: CASSSLRTRQDNRGAQYF.